A single sample gave rise to the 30 T cell receptor beta chains below, sequenced in a study of regulatory T cells in long-lasting Graves disease. The sample's time point: persistent/refractory GD, antithyroid drugs over 5 years with positive TRAb. PBMC-extracted RNA yielded the TCR library. Arm-PCR of CDR3 regions and iRepertoire HTBI primers were used to build TCR beta libraries. A single record per CDR3 protein comes from TCRdb applying MiXCR to the multiplex PCR reads. The table lists roughly 300,000 distinct CDR3 sequences, around 20% of them singletons. Sequenced here: peripheral blood mononuclear cells (PBMCs), sampled when the disease was refractory, from a patient treated with antithyroid drugs. Source of these receptors: a female donor with Graves disease.

The chain couples TRBV19 to TRBJ2-2, with 7 positions matching TRBD1. The CDR3 extends over 14 amino acids. V lost 2 bases, J lost 5 bases, and 2 bases stayed unmatched. Germline V gene sequence: CDR1 LNHDA, CDR2 SQIVND (reference sequence). CDR3 sequence reads: CASSISRGTGELFF. CDR3 nucleotide sequence: TGTGCCAGTAGTATATCCAGGGGGACCGGGGAGCTGTTTTTT.

This clonotype was seen at least ten times. The chain employs TRBV5-1 and TRBJ1-1; D is perhaps TRBD1 (5 bases). Trimming shortened V by 3 bases and J by 3 bases, and 15 bases separated the two germline ends. Germline V gives CDR1 SGHRS, CDR2 YFSETQ. The length of the CDR3 is 15 residues. CDR3 region: CASSSAKGWDTEAFF. The CDR3 coding sequence is TGCGCCAGCAGCTCCGCGAAGGGGTGGGACACTGAAGCTTTCTTT. Full variable domain (outside the CDR3, taken from reference TRBV5-1 and TRBJ1-1): KAGVTQTPRYLIKTRGQQVTLSCSPISGHRSVSWYQQTPGQGLQFLFEYFSETQRNKGNFPGRFSGRQFSNSRSEMNVSTLELGDSALYLCASSSAKGWDTEAFFGQGTRLTVV.

This clonotype was observed at least ten times. The chain couples TRBV28 to TRBJ2-7; 7 bases align to TRBD2. Germline values: CDR1 MDHEN, CDR2 SYDVKM. The CDR3 is 15 residues long. V trimming: 4 bases; J trimming: 0 bases; junction bases outside the gene matches: 6. CDR3 protein: CASSSAGVGSYEQYF. DNA for the CDR3: TGTGCCAGCAGTTCGGCGGGAGTGGGCTCCTACGAGCAGTACTTC.

This clonotype was detected ten times or more. The chain is built from TRBV28 and TRBJ2-7; D is unclear. The CDR3 extends over 17 amino acids. Trimming pared 3 bases from V and 4 bases from J, leaving 22 bases between. Germline V CDR1 and CDR2: MDHEN, SYDVKM. The CDR3 DNA is TGTGCCAGCAGTTTCCCTACGTCCATTATGGGATTATACGAGCAGTACTTC. This codes for CASSFPTSIMGLYEQYF.

This clonotype has only a few counts. The chain recombines TRBV6-5 with TRBJ2-2; D remains unclear. Trimming left V 2 bases short and J 6 bases short, with 7 bases between. Germline CDR1 is MNHEY and CDR2 is SVGAGI. The CDR3 extends over 13 amino acids. In nucleotides, the CDR3 is TGTGCCAGCAGTTACCCAAACGCCGGGGAGCTGTTTTTT. Amino acid sequence: CASSYPNAGELFF.

Many counts were recorded for this clonotype. The V gene is TRBV20-1, the J gene TRBJ2-7, with 8 positions matching TRBD1. CDR1 and CDR2 (germline): DFQATT, SNEGSKA (reference sequence). There are 14 residues in the CDR3. V lost 4 bases and J lost 2; bases outside the gene matches: 7. Written as DNA, the CDR3 is TGCAGTGCTAAAGACAGGGGTGATCCCTACGAGCAGTACTTC. This translates into CSAKDRGDPYEQYF.

In this sample, this clonotype turned up a few times. This chain joins TRBV25-1 and TRBJ2-7; 13 bases agree with TRBD2. The CDR3 is 17 amino acids. Unmatched junction bases numbered 8, after V lost 3 bases and J lost 3 bases. Germline V gene sequence: CDR1 MGHDK, CDR2 SYGVNS. This CDR3 reads CASSDIGLAGENYEQYF. The CDR3 DNA is TGTGCCAGCAGTGATATTGGACTAGCGGGAGAGAACTACGAGCAGTACTTC.

This clonotype was recorded a few times. The chain combines TRBV28 with TRBJ2-2; no definite D call. Germline loops: CDR1 MDHEN, CDR2 SYDVKM. The ends were cut back, 6 bases at V and 4 bases at J, with 6 bases in the middle. The CDR3 sequence is 12 residues long. The chain's CDR3 is CASSISTGELFF. In DNA form, the CDR3 reads TGTGCCAGCAGCATTTCCACCGGGGAGCTGTTTTTT.

This clonotype was found many times. CDR3 in DNA: TGCGCCAGCAGCTTGTTCCGGGACGGAGGAAACTATGGCTACACCTTC. It yields the protein CASSLFRDGGNYGYTF. The rearrangement links TRBV5-1 to TRBJ1-2, with a weak D call TRBD1 (5 bases). The germline V gene encodes CDR1 SGHRS and CDR2 YFSETQ. The CDR3 is made up of 16 amino acids. V was pared by 1 base and J by 2 bases, with 15 bases between.

V and J are TRBV7-9 and TRBJ2-5; D might be TRBD1 (5 bases). The V end lost 1 base, the J end lost 5 bases, and 14 bases lay between the germline ends. Germline CDR1 and CDR2: SEHNR and FQNEAQ (reference sequence). The CDR3 is 15 residues long. The chain's CDR3 is CASSLDLRELETQYF. As DNA, the CDR3 is TGTGCCAGCAGCTTAGATCTCAGGGAATTGGAGACCCAGTACTTC.

This clonotype was observed many times. One end of the junction is discordant with germline, which a read error may explain. The V gene is TRBV6-9, the J gene TRBJ1-5; 8 nucleotides line up with TRBD1. The germline gives CDR1 MNHGY, CDR2 SVAAGI. The CDR3 consists of 16 residues. CDR3 coding DNA: TGTGCCAGCAGTCATTCAGGACAGGGACGCAATCAGCCCCAGCATTTT. The encoded protein is CASSHSGQGRNQPQHF.

This clonotype was observed at least ten times. V and J are TRBV27 and TRBJ1-6, with 7 positions matching TRBD1. The length of the CDR3 is 15 residues. J lost 3 bases, V lost 5 bases, and 4 bases had no gene match. Germline CDR1 MNHEY, CDR2 SMNVEV (reference sequence). In DNA form, the CDR3 reads TGTGCCAGCAGTAAGACAGGGAGCTATAATTCACCCCTCCACTTT. Its protein product is CASSKTGSYNSPLHF.

This clonotype has a count of ten or more. The chain links TRBV3-1 to TRBJ1-5; D uncertain. Looked up from germline, CDR1 is LGHDT and CDR2 is YNNKEL (reference sequence). The CDR3 consists of 14 residues. Trimming took off 4 bases at V and 3 bases at J, with 10 bases between the two ends. CDR3 in DNA: TGTGCCAGCAGCCCCCGGACGGTCAATCAGCCCCAGCATTTT. This codes for CASSPRTVNQPQHF.

This clonotype was seen only a few times. This chain connects TRBV5-1 to TRBJ2-7; 12 positions agree with TRBD1. Germline loops: CDR1 SGHRS, CDR2 YFSETQ. V was clipped by 0 bases and J by 5 bases; unmatched bases: 0. This CDR3 contains 14 residues. The CDR3 protein is CASSLGDRGHEQYF. CDR3 coding DNA: TGCGCCAGCAGCTTGGGGGACAGGGGGCACGAGCAGTACTTC.

The chain combines TRBV19 with TRBJ1-2, with D uncertain. The ends were cut back, 2 bases at V and 6 bases at J, with 13 bases in the middle. CDR3 length equals 14 residues. Germline-derived CDR1 and CDR2 are LNHDA and SQIVND (reference sequence). In DNA form, the CDR3 reads TGTGCCAGTAGTATACGTCCCGAATTCCATGGCTACACCTTC. Translation gives CASSIRPEFHGYTF.

This clonotype occurred many times. CDR3 region: CASSYKMAVWSEAFF. The DNA of the CDR3 is TGTGCCAGCAGTTACAAGATGGCGGTGTGGTCTGAAGCTTTCTTT. The rearrangement joins TRBV6-5 to TRBJ1-1; D is ambiguous. CDR3 length: 15 amino acids. Per germline, CDR1 MNHEY and CDR2 SVGAGI. V was clipped by 2 bases and J by 6 bases, with 16 bases between them.

The rearrangement links TRBV18 to TRBJ1-1; no firm D call. Per germline, CDR1 KGHSH and CDR2 LQKENI. CDR3 length: 11 residues. Deletions cut 2 bases from V and 6 bases from J, with 4 bases between. CDR3 protein: CASSPTAEAFF. In DNA form, the CDR3 reads TGTGCCAGCTCACCAACGGCTGAAGCTTTCTTT.

The gene calls are TRBV29-1 and TRBJ2-7; 8 bases agree with TRBD2. After removal of 5 bases from V and 3 bases from J, the junction contained 15 bases not matched to a gene. Germline V lookup: CDR1 SQVTM, CDR2 ANQGSEA. The CDR3 extends over 16 amino acids. CDR3 DNA sequence: TGCAGCGTTCGTAGGGGCGAACTAGCGGAGGGCTACGAGCAGTACTTC. It is translated as CSVRRGELAEGYEQYF.

This clonotype occurred a few times. The chain uses TRBV19 and TRBJ1-2; 8 nucleotides align to TRBD1. J lost 5 bases, V lost 0 bases, and 2 bases had no gene match. This CDR3 comprises 14 residues. The germline gives CDR1 LNHDA, CDR2 SQIVND (reference sequence). The CDR3 region is CASSIDDRGYGYTF. The CDR3 DNA reads as TGTGCCAGTAGTATAGACGACAGGGGTTATGGCTACACCTTC.

The J gene is TRBJ1-6, the V gene TRBV5-6; no definite D call. This CDR3 has 12 amino acids. The V end was cut by 5 bases, the J end by 9 bases, with 9 bases between. From germline, CDR1 is SGHDT and CDR2 YYEEEE. The CDR3: CASRSYGSPLHF. CDR3 in DNA: TGTGCCAGCAGGAGTTACGGTTCACCCCTCCACTTT.

The table lists this clonotype with a few counts. The chain is built from TRBV12-3 or TRBV12-4 and TRBJ1-3; a weak D match, TRBD1 (5 bases). Trimming shortened V by 6 bases and J by 0 bases, and 15 bases separated the two germline ends. This CDR3 has 16 amino acids. CDR3 loop: CASRPPGGFSGNTIYF. The DNA of the CDR3 is TGTGCCAGCAGGCCCCCCGGGGGTTTCTCTGGAAACACCATATATTTT.

The chain recombines TRBV5-1 with TRBJ2-5; TRBD2 is a possible D gene (6 bases). CDR1 SGHRS and CDR2 YFSETQ come from the germline V gene. The CDR3 consists of 14 residues. Trimming shortened V by 2 bases and J by 5 bases, and 13 bases separated the two germline ends. CDR3 in DNA: TGCGCCAGCAGCTTAGGCGGGACGGATGAGACCCAGTACTTC. Its protein product is CASSLGGTDETQYF. Filled out from reference TRBV5-1 and TRBJ2-5, the complete variable domain reads KAGVTQTPRYLIKTRGQQVTLSCSPISGHRSVSWYQQTPGQGLQFLFEYFSETQRNKGNFPGRFSGRQFSNSRSEMNVSTLELGDSALYLCASSLGGTDETQYFGPGTRLLVL.

This clonotype came up many times. The V and J genes are TRBV20-1 and TRBJ1-4; D perhaps matches TRBD1 (6 bases). The V end lost 7 bases, the J end lost 7 bases, and 13 bases lay between the germline ends. CDR1 is DFQATT and CDR2 is SNEGSKA in the germline V gene (reference sequence). The CDR3 consists of 12 residues. CDR3 sequence: CSGQGFGEKLFF. For the CDR3, the DNA is TGCAGTGGCCAGGGGTTCGGTGAAAAACTGTTTTTT.

This clonotype was seen many times. This chain connects TRBV29-1 to TRBJ2-7; possible D gene TRBD2, 5 bases. V was clipped by 5 bases and J by 2 bases, with 13 bases between them. Looked up from germline, CDR1 is SQVTM and CDR2 is ANQGSEA. The CDR3 has 13 residues. The CDR3 reads CSVTGFGTYEQYF. DNA for the CDR3: TGCAGCGTTACGGGGTTTGGGACCTACGAGCAGTACTTC.

This clonotype was seen many times. The rearrangement joins TRBV28 to TRBJ1-5; D remains unclear. Trimming shortened V by 4 bases and J by 3 bases, and 10 bases separated the two germline ends. Per germline, CDR1 MDHEN and CDR2 SYDVKM. This CDR3 spans 14 amino acids. CDR3 in DNA: TGTGCCAGCAGTTCGGCAGGATACAATCAGCCCCAGCATTTT. This gives the protein CASSSAGYNQPQHF.

This clonotype was seen at least ten times. The chain combines TRBV11-2 with TRBJ2-7; unclear D gene. CDR1 and CDR2 from the germline V gene are SGHAT and FQNNGV. V lost 3 bases and J 2 bases, leaving 11 bases between the germline ends. The CDR3 is 14 residues long. DNA of the CDR3: TGTGCCAGCAGCTTCGTTATTAGTCCCTACGAGCAGTACTTC. It yields the protein CASSFVISPYEQYF. The full variable domain, in which reference TRBV11-2 and TRBJ2-7 provide the parts outside the CDR3, is EAGVAQSPRYKIIEKRQSVAFWCNPISGHATLYWYQQILGQGPKLLIQFQNNGVVDDSQLPKDRFSAERLKGVDSTLKIQPAKLEDSAVYLCASSFVISPYEQYFGPGTRLTVT.

Remarks on this clonotype: The likely explanation is a read error, given a far larger clone one base away. In DNA form, the CDR3 reads TGTGCCAGCAGCCCCAGCCAGGGGGTCGCGATAGGCTACGCCTTC. Residues: CASSPSQGVAIGYAF. This chain links TRBV7-3 with TRBJ1-2; 7 positions agree with TRBD1. Germline V gene lookup returns CDR1 SGHTA and CDR2 FQGTGA. This CDR3 has 15 residues.

This clonotype was detected only a few times. The chain recombines TRBV29-1 with TRBJ2-7; no reliable D call. Germline CDR1 and CDR2: SQVTM and ANQGSEA. The CDR3 runs to 12 residues. V gave up 6 bases and J gave up 3 bases, with 12 bases separating them. This chain's CDR3 is CSVKDTSYEQYF. The DNA for the CDR3 is TGCAGCGTGAAAGACACGAGCTACGAGCAGTACTTC.

This chain links TRBV5-1 with TRBJ2-1, with unresolved D. The CDR3 totals 14 residues. Germline assignment: CDR1 SGHRS and CDR2 YFSETQ. Trimming pared 4 bases from V and 3 bases from J, leaving 11 bases between. The CDR3 DNA reads TGCGCCAGCAGCCCCCGACGGAACTACAATGAGCAGTTCTTC. Translation: CASSPRRNYNEQFF.

In this sample, this clonotype turned up many times. V gene TRBV2 combines with J gene TRBJ1-2; D might be TRBD1 (5 bases). The germline CDR1 and CDR2 sequences are SNHLY and FYNNEI. V was clipped by 9 bases and J by 4 bases, with 12 bases between them. The CDR3 has 12 amino acids. The CDR3: CARGREGYGYTF. The CDR3 DNA reads TGTGCCAGGGGACGGGAGGGCTATGGCTACACCTTC. Full variable domain (missing parts from reference TRBV2 and TRBJ1-2): EPEVTQTPSHQVTQMGQEVILRCVPISNHLYFYWYRQILGQKVEFLVSFYNNEISEKSEIFDDQFSVERPDGSNFTLKIRSTKLEDSAMYFCARGREGYGYTFGSGTRLTVV.